The rows below give T cell receptor beta chains drawn from one sample of a study of T cells after yellow fever vaccination. MiXCR was run by TCRdb on the 5' RACE reads, yielding one entry per CDR3 protein. The sample comprises some 290,000 distinct CDR3 sequences, roughly 10% of which are singletons, and over 3% rests with the top ten. The sequences come from CD4+ T cells sorted from PBMCs, collected 45 days after the yellow fever booster vaccination. The source is a man between 18 and 35 years old who received the YFV17D yellow fever vaccine. The CDR3 runs from the conserved cysteine through the conserved F or W. The D gene is left open where the match is weak. Size is omitted from some rows. Given values are once, few, many or a class for expanded clones.

J gene,D gene,clone size,CDR3 length,V gene,CDR3 DNA,CDR3 protein
TRBJ2-2,TRBD2,NA,17,TRBV9,TGTGCCAGCAGCGGCCGGAAGCGGATAGCGGGGGAGGTGGAGCTGTTTTTT,CASSGRKRIAGEVELFF
TRBJ2-5,NA,NA,12,TRBV2,TGTGCCAGCGCTCCCGAGGGGGAGACCCAGTACTTC,CASAPEGETQYF
TRBJ2-3,NA,many,12,TRBV7-9,TGTGCCAGCAGCTTAGTAACAAATACGCAGTATTTT,CASSLVTNTQYF
TRBJ1-2,NA,few,15,TRBV15,TGTGCCACCAGCAGAGACAGGGTCACTAACTATGGCTACACCTTC,CATSRDRVTNYGYTF
TRBJ2-1,NA,many,13,TRBV4-3,TGCGCCAGCAGCCAAGATTGGGACAATGAGCAGTTCTTC,CASSQDWDNEQFF
TRBJ2-3,NA,NA,15,TRBV5-1,TGCGCCAGCAGCTTGGGATCCAGGAGCGCAGATACGCAGTATTTT,CASSLGSRSADTQYF
TRBJ2-2,TRBD1,many,16,TRBV6-5,TGTGCCAGCAGGACGCCGGGACAGGGGTTGACCGGGGAGCTGTTTTTT,CASRTPGQGLTGELFF
TRBJ1-6,NA,NA,15,TRBV7-8,TGTGCCAGCAGCTTAGTATGGGGGGGCCGGTCACCCCTCCACTTT,CASSLVWGGRSPLHF
TRBJ2-3,NA,NA,15,TRBV5-4,TGTGCCAGCAGTCTCTCGTCGGTTGGCACAGATACGCAGTATTTT,CASSLSSVGTDTQYF
TRBJ2-5,NA,few,14,TRBV6-5,TGTGCCAGCAGTTATGGCAGAAACCAAGAGACCCAGTACTTC,CASSYGRNQETQYF
TRBJ2-3,NA,many,13,TRBV20-1,TGCAGTGCTAGAGAATGGGCTACAGATACGCAGTATTTT,CSAREWATDTQYF
TRBJ1-1,TRBD1,few,14,TRBV6-5,TGTGCCAGCAGTTATTACAGGGGAGAAACTGAAGCTTTCTTT,CASSYYRGETEAFF
TRBJ2-3,TRBD1,NA,15,TRBV9,TGTGCCAGCAGCGTAGACGACAGGGTAACAGATACGCAGTATTTT,CASSVDDRVTDTQYF
TRBJ2-3,NA,few,14,TRBV5-1,TGCGCCAGCAGCTCTGGACAGATCACAGATACGCAGTATTTT,CASSSGQITDTQYF
TRBJ2-5,TRBD2,few,17,TRBV7-2,TGTGCCAGCAGCGGGGCGGGGGGTGGAAGGGTACAAGAGACCCAGTACTTC,CASSGAGGGRVQETQYF
TRBJ2-3,NA,NA,16,TRBV18,TGTGCCAGCTCACCACGATGGGGTCTTCGGGAAGATACGCAGTATTTT,CASSPRWGLREDTQYF
TRBJ1-1,NA,few,15,TRBV7-2,TGTGCCAGCAGCTTATACCCGGGAGGGAACACTGAAGCTTTCTTT,CASSLYPGGNTEAFF
TRBJ2-7,NA,few,16,TRBV6-2/TRBV6-3,TGTGCCAGCAGCAGACGCAGCCTCCCCGACCCCTACGAGCAGTACTTC,CASSRRSLPDPYEQYF
TRBJ1-4,TRBD1,few,15,TRBV5-1,TGCGCCAGCACTCCTTTCGGACAGGCTGGAGAAAAACTGTTTTTT,CASTPFGQAGEKLFF
TRBJ2-2,NA,few,14,TRBV7-9,TGTGCCAGCAGTCAAACAGGGTTCACCGGGGAGCTGTTTTTT,CASSQTGFTGELFF
TRBJ2-1,NA,few,12,TRBV11-2,TGTGCCAGCAGCGCTTTCTACAATGAGCAGTTCTTC,CASSAFYNEQFF
TRBJ1-2,NA,NA,12,TRBV5-1,TGCGCCAGCGCTACAGATAACTATGGCTACACCTTC,CASATDNYGYTF
TRBJ1-2,NA,NA,15,TRBV4-3,TGCGCCAGCAGCCAAGGCCAGTCTCGTGACTATGGCTACACCTTC,CASSQGQSRDYGYTF
TRBJ1-4,NA,NA,16,TRBV6-1,TGTGCCAGCATCCAAGGGGGAGGACCCTACCGGGAGCAACTGTTTTTT,CASIQGGGPYREQLFF
TRBJ2-3,NA,NA,16,TRBV5-1,TGCGCCAGCAGCTTGGAGGCGGGGATCGGATTAGATACGCAGTATTTT,CASSLEAGIGLDTQYF
TRBJ2-2,NA,few,13,TRBV18,TGTGCCAGCGTTACAGGGAACACCGGGGAGCTGTTTTTT,CASVTGNTGELFF
TRBJ2-2,NA,NA,17,TRBV18,TGTGCCAGCTCCCCCGCATTTGGGGGGGCCAACACCGGGGAGCTGTTTTTT,CASSPAFGGANTGELFF
TRBJ2-2,NA,NA,14,TRBV6-1,TGTGCCAGCAGTGATTCGGGCGGAACCGGGGAGCTGTTTTTT,CASSDSGGTGELFF